Listed below are T cell receptor beta chains from one sample, sequenced in a study of Graves' ophthalmopathy and Graves' hyperthyroidism. A single record per CDR3 protein comes from TCRdb applying MiXCR to the multiplex PCR reads. This sample has about half a million distinct CDR3 sequences, with 14% found just once. Sequenced material: blood. These receptors were collected from a woman in her thirties with Graves' ophthalmopathy. CDR3s include the opening cysteine and the closing phenylalanine or tryptophan. Each record gives: V gene, J gene, clone size, D gene, CDR3 DNA, CDR3 protein. D genes are given only for firm matches. Size values are once, few and many counts, or a class for expanded clones, and some rows have none.

TRBV2,TRBJ1-2,few,-,TGTGCCAGCGACATAACGCGACGACCCTCGGCGGGTGGCTACACCTTC,CASDITRRPSAGGYTF
TRBV12-3/TRBV12-4,TRBJ1-1,few,-,TGTGCCAGCTACTTTAGGTTGAATACTGAAGCTTTCTTT,CASYFRLNTEAFF
TRBV18,TRBJ2-7,-,-,TGTGCCAGCTCACCCAATTCTATCCAATCCTCCTACGAGCAGTACTTC,CASSPNSIQSSYEQYF
TRBV12-3/TRBV12-4,TRBJ1-6,-,-,TGTGCCAGCAGTTTGGGGTATCGGTCACACCTCCACTTT,CASSLGYRSHLHF
TRBV12-3/TRBV12-4,TRBJ2-7,many,-,TGTGCCAGCAGTCCCCTCCGGACTTGGGCCTACGAGCAGTACTTC,CASSPLRTWAYEQYF
TRBV12-3/TRBV12-4,TRBJ2-4,few,-,TGTGCCAGCAGTTATAGCGCCAAAAACATTCAGTACTTC,CASSYSAKNIQYF
TRBV6-1,TRBJ2-5,many,TRBD2,TGTGCCAGCAACTACGGACTAGCGGTACAAGAGACCCAGTACTTC,CASNYGLAVQETQYF
TRBV30,TRBJ1-1,few,-,TGTGCCTGGAGTGTAGGGGGGTCTCACACTGAAGCTTTCTTT,CAWSVGGSHTEAFF
TRBV28,TRBJ1-3,-,-,TGTGCCAGCGCACCGCCCACTCCGAACACCATATATTTT,CASAPPTPNTIYF
TRBV6-1,TRBJ1-5,many,-,TGTGCCAGCAGTGAAGGCCGGGGGCGAGGGGTCCAGCATTTT,CASSEGRGRGVQHF
TRBV2,TRBJ1-1,many,-,TGTGCCAGCAGTAACAGGGTGCTGAACACTGAAGCTTTCTTT,CASSNRVLNTEAFF
TRBV6-1,TRBJ2-7,many,-,TGTGCCAGCAGTGAACAGGGACACGCCTACGAGCAGTACTTC,CASSEQGHAYEQYF
TRBV6-1,TRBJ1-3,many,TRBD1,TGTGCCAGCAGTCAGGGACAGGGATTAGGAAACACCATATATTTT,CASSQGQGLGNTIYF
TRBV12-5,TRBJ1-1,few,-,TGTGCTAGTGGTTTGGTCCCCCTGGGGCAGGGGAACGAAAACACTGAAGCTTTCTTT,CASGLVPLGQGNENTEAFF
TRBV27,TRBJ2-7,many,-,TGTGCCAGCAGTTTCTCTTCGAGCTCCTACGAGCAGTACTTC,CASSFSSSSYEQYF
TRBV5-1,TRBJ1-6,many,-,TGCGCCAGCAGCTTGGGACCCAATAGATATTCACCCCTCCACTTT,CASSLGPNRYSPLHF
TRBV9,TRBJ1-1,-,-,TGTGCCAGCAGCGTAGCAGTGGACACTGAAGCTTTCTTT,CASSVAVDTEAFF
TRBV27,TRBJ2-7,many,-,TGTGCCAGCAGTTTAGGCAACTCGGCCCACGAGCAGTACTTC,CASSLGNSAHEQYF
TRBV2,TRBJ1-2,-,TRBD1,TGTGCCAGCAGTGAGGAGACAGGGGGCTACTATGGCTACACCTTC,CASSEETGGYYGYTF
TRBV9,TRBJ2-2,many,-,TGTGCCACGAGACAAGGTGTCGGGGAGCTGTTTTTT,CATRQGVGELFF
TRBV27,TRBJ2-2,many,TRBD2,TGTGCCAGCAGTAAAACCGGGACTAGCGGGGGGCTTAACACCGGGGAGCTGTTTTTT,CASSKTGTSGGLNTGELFF
TRBV27,TRBJ2-7,many,TRBD2,TGTGCCAGCAGTAGTGGGACTAGCGGGAGCGAGTCTCCCTACGAGCAGTACTTC,CASSSGTSGSESPYEQYF
TRBV4-1,TRBJ1-5,few,-,TGCGCCAGCAGCCAACGCGAAGGGGAGCTTCAGCCCCAGCATTTT,CASSQREGELQPQHF
TRBV19,TRBJ2-2,-,TRBD1,TGTGCCAGTAGTTCCCGGACAGGGGGCCTGGGGACCGGGGAGCTGTTTTTT,CASSSRTGGLGTGELFF
TRBV7-9,TRBJ2-5,many,TRBD2,TGTGCCAGCAGCCACGGGACTAGCGGGGGGGCCTACGAGACCCAGTACTTC,CASSHGTSGGAYETQYF
TRBV30,TRBJ2-2,many,-,TGTGCCTGGGCGCCCGACCTCGGATTGGAGCTGTTTTTT,CAWAPDLGLELFF
TRBV6-5,TRBJ2-5,-,-,TGTGCCAGCAGTTCTCCGGGACTGTTGAAAGAGACCCAGTACTTC,CASSSPGLLKETQYF
TRBV6-5,TRBJ2-2,many,TRBD2,TGTGCCAGCAATATAGCGGGAGTAAATGCCGGGGAGCTGTTTTTT,CASNIAGVNAGELFF
TRBV29-1,TRBJ2-7,many,-,TGCAGCGTTGGGCAGTGGACCTACGAGCAGTACTTC,CSVGQWTYEQYF
TRBV9,TRBJ1-6,few,-,TGTGCCAGCAGCACTCAGGGGAAGGGTTCACCCCTCCACTTT,CASSTQGKGSPLHF
TRBV6-1,TRBJ2-5,-,-,TGTGCCAGCAGTGAGCCCGGAGGGGGCATGGGAGAGACCCAGTACTTC,CASSEPGGGMGETQYF
TRBV5-1,TRBJ2-7,many,TRBD2,TGCGCCAGCAGCCCGGGGACTAGCGGGGCTTGGTACGAGCAGTACTTC,CASSPGTSGAWYEQYF
TRBV5-1,TRBJ1-1,many,TRBD1,TGCGCCAGCAGCTTGGGCGGGACAGGGGGCAACCCTGAAGCTTTCTTT,CASSLGGTGGNPEAFF
TRBV7-2,TRBJ1-1,many,TRBD1,TGTGCCAGCAGCTTATCCCACAGGGGTGAAGCTTTCTTT,CASSLSHRGEAFF
TRBV12-3/TRBV12-4,TRBJ2-7,many,-,TGTGCCAGCAGATTGGACGGGAACGAGCAGTACTTC,CASRLDGNEQYF
TRBV20-1,TRBJ2-5,many,-,TGCAGTGCCGCACAGGTAGAGGGAGAGACCCAGTACTTC,CSAAQVEGETQYF